These 11 T cell receptor beta chains were sequenced from one sample in a study of blood T cell repertoires in COVID-19. Sequencing used immunoSEQ multiplex PCR; TCRdb keeps in-frame clones, though not all of them. This sample has about 120,000 clones, with roughly four fifths found just once. Sequences were obtained from peripheral blood. The receptors were gathered from a human donor in a cohort sampled during active COVID-19.

This chain links TRBV27 with TRBJ2-5; D is perhaps TRBD1 (7 bases). The V gene lost 1 base and the J gene lost 5 bases, with 11 bases spanning the gap. In germline, CDR1 is MNHEY, CDR2 SMNVEV (reference sequence). This CDR3 region has 14 residues. CDR3 region: CASSLFAGGETQYF. The CDR3 nucleotides are TGTGCCAGCAGTTTATTTGCAGGGGGGGAGACCCAGTACTTC.

In its sample, this clone was seen a few times. This sequence joins TRBV3-1 (or the pseudogene TRBV3-2) and TRBJ1-6; TRBD1 matches 7 bases. The CDR3 has 14 amino acids. J gave up 9 bases and V 4 bases, and 6 bases lay outside the gene matches. Germline V gene data show CDR1 as LGHDT and CDR2 as YNNKEL (reference sequence). CDR3 DNA sequence: TGTGCCAGCAGCCGACAGGGCAGAAGTTCACCCCTCCACTTT. This sequence encodes CASSRQGRSSPLHF.

The genes are TRBV15 and TRBJ1-2, with a weak D call TRBD1 (5 bases). Germline CDR1 and CDR2: LNHNV and YYDKDF (reference sequence). This CDR3 spans 16 amino acids. V was clipped by 2 bases and J by 5 bases, with 18 bases between them. As DNA, the CDR3 is TGTGCCACCAGCAGAAGATCGGACGCTGGGGGGTATGGCTACACCTTC. This sequence encodes CATSRRSDAGGYGYTF.

This chain links TRBV5-1 with TRBJ2-7; TRBD2 aligns across 10 bases. The CDR3 has 13 amino acids. V lost 3 bases and J lost 5; bases outside the gene matches: 2. Germline V gene lookup returns CDR1 SGHRS and CDR2 YFSETQ. CDR3 DNA: TGCGCCAGCAGCTCTGGGACTAGCGACGAGCAGTACTTC. This gives the protein CASSSGTSDEQYF.

The CDR3 bases are TGCGCCAGCAGCTTGGAAGGGACTAGCGGGGGCCCATACAATGAGCAGTTCTTC. It yields the protein CASSLEGTSGGPYNEQFF. This chain joins TRBV5-1 and TRBJ2-1; the match to TRBD2 covers 14 bases. The CDR3 is made up of 18 amino acids. V lost 0 bases to trimming and J lost 4 bases; unmatched junction nucleotides: 6. The germline V gene has CDR1 SGHRS and CDR2 YFSETQ.

The rearrangement joins TRBV5-1 to TRBJ2-5, with D possibly matching TRBD2 (7 bases). This CDR3 is 13 amino acids long. Trimming shortened V by 3 bases and J by 5 bases, and 11 bases separated the two germline ends. CDR1 and CDR2 from the germline V gene are SGHRS and YFSETQ. CDR3 in amino acids: CASSWGGQETQYF. CDR3 DNA sequence: TGCGCCAGCAGCTGGGGGGGGCAGGAGACCCAGTACTTC.

The V call is TRBV7-9, the J call TRBJ1-4; tentatively, D is TRBD1 (5 bases). Between the trimmed V and J ends, which lost 5 bases and 7 bases, there was a span of 11 bases. Germline CDR1 SEHNR, CDR2 FQNEAQ (reference sequence). The CDR3 length is 13 residues. CDR3 in DNA: TGTGCCAGCAGCCCACGGGGGGTTGAAAAACTGTTTTTT. Translated: CASSPRGVEKLFF.

The rearrangement links TRBV6-5 to TRBJ1-3; no reliable D call. The CDR3 consists of 13 residues. Germline assignment: CDR1 MNHEY and CDR2 SVGAGI. With 10 bases removed from V and 0 bases from J, the gap between germline ends came to 10 bases. CDR3: CATKLFSGNTIYF. The CDR3 DNA follows: TGTGCCACTAAGCTCTTCTCTGGAAACACCATATATTTT.

This clone was recorded only once. This chain joins TRBV3-1 (or the pseudogene TRBV3-2) and TRBJ2-2; 10 bases match TRBD2. This CDR3 has 15 residues. Germline V lookup: CDR1 LGHDT, CDR2 YNNKEL (reference sequence). After removal of 6 bases from V and 6 bases from J, the junction contained 7 bases not matched to a gene. Here the CDR3 DNA reads TGTGCCAGCAGGCAGGGGCTAGCGGGGGCCGGGGAGCTGTTTTTT. As protein: CASRQGLAGAGELFF.

The J gene is TRBJ1-3, the V gene TRBV5-1; 9 bases agree with TRBD1. Germline loops: CDR1 SGHRS, CDR2 YFSETQ. The CDR3 totals 16 residues. With 4 bases clipped from V and 3 bases from J, the junction kept 8 bases outside the gene matches. CDR3 sequence: CASSRSGTGLGNTIYF. The CDR3 DNA reads as TGCGCCAGCAGCCGATCCGGGACAGGGCTTGGAAACACCATATATTTT.

J is TRBJ1-1 and V is TRBV27; D is possibly TRBD1 (5 bases). Germline loops: CDR1 MNHEY, CDR2 SMNVEV (reference sequence). The CDR3 is 14 amino acids. V lost 6 bases and J lost 0, with 11 bases in between. The CDR3 sequence: CASRPGQLNTEAFF. For the CDR3, the DNA is TGTGCCAGCAGGCCAGGACAACTGAACACTGAAGCTTTCTTT.